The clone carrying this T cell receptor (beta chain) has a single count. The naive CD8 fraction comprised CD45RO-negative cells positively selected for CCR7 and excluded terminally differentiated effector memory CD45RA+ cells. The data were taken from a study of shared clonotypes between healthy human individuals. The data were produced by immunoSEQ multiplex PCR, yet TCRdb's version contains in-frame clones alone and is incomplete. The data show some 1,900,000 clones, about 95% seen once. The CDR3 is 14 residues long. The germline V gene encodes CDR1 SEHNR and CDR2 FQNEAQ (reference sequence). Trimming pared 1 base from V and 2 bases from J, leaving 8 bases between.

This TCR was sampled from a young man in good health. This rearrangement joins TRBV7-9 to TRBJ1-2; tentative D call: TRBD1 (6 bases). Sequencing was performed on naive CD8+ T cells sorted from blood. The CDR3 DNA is TGTGCCAGCAGCTTAGACGGACAGAACTATGGCTACACCTTC. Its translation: CASSLDGQNYGYTF.